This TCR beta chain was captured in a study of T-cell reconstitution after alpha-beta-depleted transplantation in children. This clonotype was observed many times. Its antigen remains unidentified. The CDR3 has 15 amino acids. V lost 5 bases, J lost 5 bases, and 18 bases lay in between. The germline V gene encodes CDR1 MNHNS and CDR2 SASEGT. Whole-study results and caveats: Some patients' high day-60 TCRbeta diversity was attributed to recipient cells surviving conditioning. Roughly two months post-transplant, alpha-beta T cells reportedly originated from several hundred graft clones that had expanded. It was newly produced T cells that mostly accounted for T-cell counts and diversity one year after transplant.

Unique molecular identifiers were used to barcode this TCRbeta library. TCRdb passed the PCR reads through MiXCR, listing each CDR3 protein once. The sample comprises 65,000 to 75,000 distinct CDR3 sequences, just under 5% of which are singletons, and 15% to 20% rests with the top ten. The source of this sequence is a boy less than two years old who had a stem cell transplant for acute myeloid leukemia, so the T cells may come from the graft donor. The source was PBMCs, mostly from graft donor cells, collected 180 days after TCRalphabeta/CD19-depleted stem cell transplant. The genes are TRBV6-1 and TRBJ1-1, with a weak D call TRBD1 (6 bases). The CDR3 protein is CASSLTGTPGTEAFF. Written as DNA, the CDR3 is TGTGCCAGCAGTCTTACCGGGACACCCGGTACTGAAGCTTTCTTT.